This passage covers 2 T cell receptor beta chains from one sample sequenced in a study of blood T cells in healthy people across ages. It was with a sample-barcoded 5' primer and a J-beta primer mix that a second PCR of about 6 to 12 cycles was run. MiXCR, run by TCRdb on the 5' RACE reads, gives a single entry per CDR3 protein. The sample contains roughly 860,000 distinct CDR3 sequences, about 62% of which appear only once. Source material: blood. The receptors here all came from a man aged 25-45 years in good health.

The chain carries TRBV14 and TRBJ2-4, with 8 positions matching TRBD1. From germline, CDR1 is SGHDN and CDR2 FVKESK. The CDR3 extends over 14 amino acids. The J segment lost 13 bases and the V segment lost 4 bases, leaving 12 bases of the junction unmatched. The CDR3 DNA is TGTGCCAGCAGCCCTCCCACCACAGGGGGTGAGCAGTACTTC. Amino acids: CASSPPTTGGEQYF.

This chain connects TRBV20-1 to TRBJ2-6; D not certain. The CDR3 contains 17 residues. The germline gives CDR1 DFQATT, CDR2 SNEGSKA (reference sequence). Trimming stripped 1 base from V and 2 bases from J, with 15 bases between. In DNA, the CDR3 is TGCAGTGCTAGAGGGGTGGCGAGTAGGGCTGGGGCCAACGTCCTGACTTTC. It specifies CSARGVASRAGANVLTF.